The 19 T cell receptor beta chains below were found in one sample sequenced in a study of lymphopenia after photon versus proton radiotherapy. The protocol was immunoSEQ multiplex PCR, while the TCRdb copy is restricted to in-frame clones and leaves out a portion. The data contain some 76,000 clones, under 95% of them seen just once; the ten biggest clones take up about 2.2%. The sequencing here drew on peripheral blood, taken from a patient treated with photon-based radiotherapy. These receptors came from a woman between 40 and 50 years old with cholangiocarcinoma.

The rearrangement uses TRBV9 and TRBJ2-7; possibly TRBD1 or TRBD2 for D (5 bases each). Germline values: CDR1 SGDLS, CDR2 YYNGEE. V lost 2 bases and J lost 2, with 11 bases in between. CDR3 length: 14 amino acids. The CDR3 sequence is CASSVGDGAYEQYF. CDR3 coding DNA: TGTGCCAGCAGCGTTGGGGACGGAGCCTACGAGCAGTACTTC. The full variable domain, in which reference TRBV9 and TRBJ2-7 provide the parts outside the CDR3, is DSGVTQTPKHLITATGQRVTLRCSPRSGDLSVYWYQQSLDQGLQFLIQYYNGEERAKGNILERFSAQQFPDLHSELNLSSLELGDSALYFCASSVGDGAYEQYFGPGTRLTVT.

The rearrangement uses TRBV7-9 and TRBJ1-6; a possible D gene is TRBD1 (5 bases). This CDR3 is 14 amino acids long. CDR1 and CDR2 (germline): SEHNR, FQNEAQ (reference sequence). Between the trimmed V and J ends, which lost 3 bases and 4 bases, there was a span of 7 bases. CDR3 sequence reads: CASSLGGYNSPLHF. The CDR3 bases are TGTGCCAGCAGCTTGGGGGGTTATAATTCACCCCTCCACTTT.

The CDR3 region is CAIGQTDTQYF. The CDR3 DNA reads TGTGCCATCGGTCAAACAGATACGCAGTATTTT. The rearrangement uses TRBV10-3 and TRBJ2-3; D is undetermined. CDR3 length: 11 amino acids. V lost 8 bases, J lost 3 bases, and 6 bases lay in between. CDR1 is ENHRY and CDR2 is SYGVKD in the germline V gene.

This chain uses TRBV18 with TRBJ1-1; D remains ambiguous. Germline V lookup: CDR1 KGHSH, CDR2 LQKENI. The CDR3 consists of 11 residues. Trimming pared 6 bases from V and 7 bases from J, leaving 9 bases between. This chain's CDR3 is CASSPAYEAFF. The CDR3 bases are TGTGCCAGCTCTCCAGCTTATGAAGCTTTCTTT.

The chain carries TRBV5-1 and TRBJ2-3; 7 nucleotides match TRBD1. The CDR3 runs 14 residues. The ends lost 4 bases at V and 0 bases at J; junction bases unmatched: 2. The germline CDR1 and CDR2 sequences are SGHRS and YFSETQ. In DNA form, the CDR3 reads TGCGCCAGCAGCGTGGGACAGAGCACAGATACGCAGTATTTT. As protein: CASSVGQSTDTQYF.

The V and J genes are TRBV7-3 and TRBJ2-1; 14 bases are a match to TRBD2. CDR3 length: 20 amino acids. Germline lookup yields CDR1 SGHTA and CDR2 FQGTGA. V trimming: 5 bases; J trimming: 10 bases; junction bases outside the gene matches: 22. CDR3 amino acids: CASSPVSGTSGRSGEGEQFF. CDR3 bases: TGTGCCAGCAGCCCAGTATCCGGGACTAGCGGGAGATCAGGGGAGGGAGAGCAGTTCTTC.

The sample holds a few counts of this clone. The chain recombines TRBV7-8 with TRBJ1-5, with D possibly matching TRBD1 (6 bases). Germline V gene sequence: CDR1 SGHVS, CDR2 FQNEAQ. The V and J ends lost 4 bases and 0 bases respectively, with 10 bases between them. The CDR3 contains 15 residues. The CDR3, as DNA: TGTGCCAGCAGCTCGGGGGGACATAGCAATCAGCCCCAGCATTTT. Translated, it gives CASSSGGHSNQPQHF.

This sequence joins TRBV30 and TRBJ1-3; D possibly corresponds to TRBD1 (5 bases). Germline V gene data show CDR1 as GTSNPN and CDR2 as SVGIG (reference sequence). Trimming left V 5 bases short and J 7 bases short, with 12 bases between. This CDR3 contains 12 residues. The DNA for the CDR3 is TGTGCCTGGGGGCGGGCAGGGAACACCATATATTTT. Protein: CAWGRAGNTIYF.

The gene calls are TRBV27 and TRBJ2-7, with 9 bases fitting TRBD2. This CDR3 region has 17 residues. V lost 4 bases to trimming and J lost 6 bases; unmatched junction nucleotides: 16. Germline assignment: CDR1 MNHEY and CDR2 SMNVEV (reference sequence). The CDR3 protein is CASSSSAGTSFLSEQYF. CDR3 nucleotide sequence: TGTGCCAGCAGTTCCTCAGCCGGGACTAGCTTCTTGAGCGAGCAGTACTTC.

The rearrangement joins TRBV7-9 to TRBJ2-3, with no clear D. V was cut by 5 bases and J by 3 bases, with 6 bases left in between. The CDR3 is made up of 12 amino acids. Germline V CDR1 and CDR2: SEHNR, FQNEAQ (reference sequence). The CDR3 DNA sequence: TGTGCCAGCAGCCAAACTACAGATACGCAGTATTTT. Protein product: CASSQTTDTQYF.

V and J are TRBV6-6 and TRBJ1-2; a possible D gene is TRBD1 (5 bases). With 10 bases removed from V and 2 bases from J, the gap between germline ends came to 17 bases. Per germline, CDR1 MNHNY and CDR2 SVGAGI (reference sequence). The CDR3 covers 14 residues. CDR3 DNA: TGTGCCACCAGACCCGGCAGGGCCAACTATGGCTACACCTTC. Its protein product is CATRPGRANYGYTF.

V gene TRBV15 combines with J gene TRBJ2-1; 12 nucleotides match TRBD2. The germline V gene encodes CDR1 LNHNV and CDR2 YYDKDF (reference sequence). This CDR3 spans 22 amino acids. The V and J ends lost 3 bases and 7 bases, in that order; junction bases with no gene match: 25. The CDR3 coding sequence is TGTGCCACCAGCAGCGACCACACAGAGCGAAGGTCTAGCGGGAGGGCGGGGAATGAGCAGTTCTTC. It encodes CATSSDHTERRSSGRAGNEQFF. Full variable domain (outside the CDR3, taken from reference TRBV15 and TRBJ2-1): DAMVIQNPRYQVTQFGKPVTLSCSQTLNHNVMYWYQQKSSQAPKLLFHYYDKDFNNEADTPDNFQSRRPNTSFCFLDIRSPGLGDTAMYLCATSSDHTERRSSGRAGNEQFFGPGTRLTVL.

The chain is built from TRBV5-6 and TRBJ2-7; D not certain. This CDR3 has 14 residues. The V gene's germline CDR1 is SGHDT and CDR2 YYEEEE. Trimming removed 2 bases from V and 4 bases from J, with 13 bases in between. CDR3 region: CASSFDGRGYEQYF. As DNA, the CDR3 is TGTGCCAGCAGCTTTGATGGGCGCGGATACGAGCAGTACTTC.

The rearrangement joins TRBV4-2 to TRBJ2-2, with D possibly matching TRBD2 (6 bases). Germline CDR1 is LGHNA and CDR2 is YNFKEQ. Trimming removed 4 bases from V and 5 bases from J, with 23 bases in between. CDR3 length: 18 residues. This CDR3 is CASSRGGAGASSTGELFF. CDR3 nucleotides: TGTGCCAGCAGCCGCGGCGGGGCAGGAGCGTCTTCAACCGGGGAGCTGTTTTTT.

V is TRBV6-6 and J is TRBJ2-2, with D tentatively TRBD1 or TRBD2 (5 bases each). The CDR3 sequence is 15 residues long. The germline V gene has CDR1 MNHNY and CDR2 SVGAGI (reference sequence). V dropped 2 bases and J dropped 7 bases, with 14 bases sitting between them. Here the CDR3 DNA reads TGTGCCAGCAGTTACCTCCTGAGGGGCGACGGGGAGCTGTTTTTT. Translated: CASSYLLRGDGELFF.

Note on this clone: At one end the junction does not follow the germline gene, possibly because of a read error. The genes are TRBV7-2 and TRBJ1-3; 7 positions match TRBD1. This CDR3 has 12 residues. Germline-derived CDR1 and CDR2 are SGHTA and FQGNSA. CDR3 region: CASSLVGQACAF. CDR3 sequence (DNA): TGTGCCAGCAGCTTAGTAGGACAGGCTTGCGCTTTT.

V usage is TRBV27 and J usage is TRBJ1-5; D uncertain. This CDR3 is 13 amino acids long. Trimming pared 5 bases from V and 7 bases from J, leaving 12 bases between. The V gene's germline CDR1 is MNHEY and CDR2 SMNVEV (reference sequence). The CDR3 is CASSQEVGQPQHF. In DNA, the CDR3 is TGTGCCAGCAGTCAGGAGGTAGGACAGCCCCAGCATTTT.

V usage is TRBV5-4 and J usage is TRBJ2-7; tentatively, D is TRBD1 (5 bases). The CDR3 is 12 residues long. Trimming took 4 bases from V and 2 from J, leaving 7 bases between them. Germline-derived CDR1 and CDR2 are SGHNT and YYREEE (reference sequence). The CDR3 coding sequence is TGTGCCAGCAGCAAGGGGACCTACGAGCAGTACTTC. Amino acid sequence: CASSKGTYEQYF.

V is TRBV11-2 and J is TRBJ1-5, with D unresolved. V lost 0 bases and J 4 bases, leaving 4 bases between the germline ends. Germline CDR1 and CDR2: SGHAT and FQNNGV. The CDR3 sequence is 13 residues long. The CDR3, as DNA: TGTGCCAGCAGCTTAGACCGGAATCAGCCCCAGCATTTT. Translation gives CASSLDRNQPQHF.